This passage covers 11 T cell receptor beta chains from one sample sequenced in a study of shared clonotypes between healthy human individuals. Positive CCR7 selection of CD45RO-negative cells yielded the naive CD8 cells, and terminally differentiated effector memory CD45RA+ cells were excluded. TCRdb keeps only in-frame clones here, not all; method: immunoSEQ multiplex PCR. The sample yields roughly 590,000 clones, about 95% seen once. What was sequenced was naive CD8+ T cells sorted from blood. These TCRs come from a woman younger than 45 in good health.

The CDR3 nucleotides are TGTGCCAGCCACCGGACCGAATACTCTGGAAACACCATATATTTT. Its protein product is CASHRTEYSGNTIYF. This sequence joins TRBV19 and TRBJ1-3, with D unresolved. The V gene's germline CDR1 is LNHDA and CDR2 SQIVND (reference sequence). Trimming stripped 9 bases from V and 0 bases from J, with 15 bases between. CDR3 size: 15 residues.

This clone was seen only once. This chain uses TRBV27 with TRBJ2-7; TRBD2 matches 8 bases. Germline assignment: CDR1 MNHEY and CDR2 SMNVEV (reference sequence). The ends lost 8 bases at V and 7 bases at J; junction bases unmatched: 13. The CDR3 runs 14 residues. In DNA form, the CDR3 reads TGTGCCAGCCAAATAGCGGGACTCCTAGCAGAGCAGTACTTC. It yields the protein CASQIAGLLAEQYF.

The genes are TRBV19 and TRBJ1-1; D may be TRBD1 (6 bases). In germline, CDR1 is LNHDA, CDR2 SQIVND (reference sequence). The CDR3 contains 14 residues. V was clipped by 7 bases and J by 0 bases, with 12 bases between them. The DNA of the CDR3 is TGTGCCAGTAAGGCAGGGGATTTGAACACTGAAGCTTTCTTT. This gives the protein CASKAGDLNTEAFF.

The chain uses TRBV13 and TRBJ2-4, with D uncertain. This CDR3 contains 13 residues. Trimming took off 5 bases at V and 5 bases at J, with 10 bases between the two ends. Per germline, CDR1 PRHDT and CDR2 FYEKMQ (reference sequence). The CDR3 DNA reads TGTGCCAGCAGCATACCCCCCGAAAACATTCAGTACTTC. Protein sequence: CASSIPPENIQYF.

The rearrangement uses TRBV28 and TRBJ1-5; D not certain. Trimming stripped 10 bases from V and 4 bases from J, with 11 bases between. This CDR3 is built from 12 residues. Looked up from germline, CDR1 is MDHEN and CDR2 is SYDVKM. The CDR3 loop reads CATRLSNQPQHF. The CDR3 DNA reads TGTGCCACACGGTTATCTAATCAGCCCCAGCATTTT.

The rearrangement links TRBV29-1 to TRBJ1-2; D might be TRBD1 (6 bases). With 5 bases removed from V and 3 bases from J, the gap between germline ends came to 25 bases. The germline V gene has CDR1 SQVTM and CDR2 ANQGSEA. The CDR3 consists of 17 residues. DNA of the CDR3: TGCAGCGTTTACTCCGGGACAAATGTTAGACTCGACTATGGCTACACCTTC. Translation gives CSVYSGTNVRLDYGYTF.

The CDR3 bases are TGTGCCAGCAGCTTCGGACAGGGGGCGGTAGAGCAGTACTTC. It is translated as CASSFGQGAVEQYF. V is TRBV9 and J is TRBJ2-7, with 11 bases that match TRBD1. The germline V gene encodes CDR1 SGDLS and CDR2 YYNGEE. Trimming removed 4 bases from V and 7 bases from J; junction bases left unmatched: 7. This CDR3 has 14 amino acids.

The rearrangement uses TRBV7-9 and TRBJ2-7; D unresolved. The CDR3 is made up of 17 amino acids. Germline CDR1 reads SEHNR; CDR2 reads FQNEAQ (reference sequence). The V gene lost 7 bases and the J gene lost 0 bases, with 22 bases spanning the gap. The CDR3 protein is CASTLDGPTLYSYEQYF. CDR3 DNA sequence: TGTGCCAGCACCCTTGACGGGCCCACATTATACTCCTACGAGCAGTACTTC.

The J gene is TRBJ2-1, the V gene TRBV7-9; 9 bases map to TRBD1. The junction had 13 bases not matched to a gene; V was cut back by 5 bases and J by 8 bases. The CDR3 has 16 residues. Germline assignment: CDR1 SEHNR and CDR2 FQNEAQ (reference sequence). The CDR3 region is CASSTGGGAYSDEQFF. CDR3 nucleotides: TGTGCCAGCAGCACAGGGGGCGGGGCCTACTCGGATGAGCAGTTCTTC. Full variable domain (missing parts from reference TRBV7-9 and TRBJ2-1): DTGVSQNPRHKITKRGQNVTFRCDPISEHNRLYWYRQTLGQGPEFLTYFQNEAQLEKSRLLSDRFSAERPKGSFSTLEIQRTEQGDSAMYLCASSTGGGAYSDEQFFGPGTRLTVL.

The chain joins TRBV19 to TRBJ1-1; D gene uncertain. The CDR3 loop spans 13 amino acids. Per germline, CDR1 LNHDA and CDR2 SQIVND (reference sequence). Trimming left V 6 bases short and J 6 bases short, with 14 bases between. The chain's CDR3 is CASRVGPLSEAFF. DNA for the CDR3: TGTGCCAGTAGAGTTGGCCCGCTGTCTGAAGCTTTCTTT.

A note on this clone: In the same sample, other DNA sequences code for this CDR3. The chain combines TRBV27 with TRBJ1-2; no clear D gene. Germline V lookup: CDR1 MNHEY, CDR2 SMNVEV (reference sequence). The CDR3 sequence is 13 residues long. Trimming took 3 bases from V and 3 from J, leaving 8 bases between them. This chain's CDR3 is CASSFGEHYGYTF. DNA of the CDR3: TGTGCCAGCAGTTTTGGTGAACACTATGGCTACACCTTC.